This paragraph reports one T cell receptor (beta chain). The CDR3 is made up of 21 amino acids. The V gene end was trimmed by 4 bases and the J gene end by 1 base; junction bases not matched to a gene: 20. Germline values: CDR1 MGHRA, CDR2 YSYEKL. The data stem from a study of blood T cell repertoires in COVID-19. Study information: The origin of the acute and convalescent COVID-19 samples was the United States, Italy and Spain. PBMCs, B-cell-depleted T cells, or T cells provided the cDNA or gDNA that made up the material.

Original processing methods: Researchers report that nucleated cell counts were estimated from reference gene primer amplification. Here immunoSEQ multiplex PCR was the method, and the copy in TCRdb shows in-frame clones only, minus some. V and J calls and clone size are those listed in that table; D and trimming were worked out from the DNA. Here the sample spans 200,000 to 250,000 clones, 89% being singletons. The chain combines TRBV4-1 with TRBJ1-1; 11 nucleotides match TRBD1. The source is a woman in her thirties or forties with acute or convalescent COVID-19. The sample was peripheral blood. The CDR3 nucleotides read TGCGCCAGCAGCCCCCGCAAAAGGGAGGACAGGGGGCGGGGGAGGAACACTGAAGCTTTCTTT. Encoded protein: CASSPRKREDRGRGRNTEAFF.